Following are 19 T cell receptor beta chains from one sample sequenced in a study of monozygotic twins with cystic fibrosis. Libraries were prepared by immunoSEQ multiplex PCR; TCRdb keeps only in-frame clonotypes and omits some of them. Counted here are 13,000 or so clones, roughly nine tenths occurring once; the ten biggest clones make up about 0.73%. Sequenced material: blood. Source of these receptors: a boy aged 10-17 years with cystic fibrosis.

This chain joins TRBV5-6 and TRBJ2-4; TRBD2 is a possible D gene (5 bases). This CDR3 region has 14 residues. Per the germline V gene, CDR1 is SGHDT and CDR2 is YYEEEE. The V and J ends lost 4 bases and 1 base respectively, with 9 bases between them. The CDR3 protein is CASSPGSAKNIQYF. CDR3 sequence (DNA): TGTGCCAGCAGCCCGGGATCCGCCAAAAACATTCAGTACTTC.

The chain couples TRBV9 to TRBJ2-5; D is ambiguous. V lost 4 bases, J lost 1 base, and 23 bases lay in between. Germline CDR1 reads SGDLS; CDR2 reads YYNGEE. This CDR3 region has 18 residues. As DNA, the CDR3 is TGTGCCAGCAGCCCTCGATACTCAGATACAGACCCCCAAGAGACCCAGTACTTC. Protein sequence: CASSPRYSDTDPQETQYF.

The J gene is TRBJ2-3, the V gene TRBV10-3; TRBD2 agrees at 8 bases. The germline V gene encodes CDR1 ENHRY and CDR2 SYGVKD. The CDR3 contains 17 residues. The J segment lost 7 bases and the V segment lost 2 bases, leaving 14 bases of the junction unmatched. This CDR3 is CAISERRLARPPNTQYF. CDR3 sequence (DNA): TGTGCCATCAGTGAGCGGAGACTAGCGCGCCCTCCTAATACGCAGTATTTT.

The rearrangement joins TRBV7-2 to TRBJ1-2, with TRBD1 identical over 7 bases. The CDR3 has 15 residues. V lost 1 base to trimming and J lost 8 bases; unmatched junction nucleotides: 10. CDR1 is SGHTA, CDR2 FQGNSA, per germline. The CDR3 reads CASSLVGQGGRGYTF. The CDR3 DNA reads as TGTGCCAGCAGCTTAGTGGGTCAGGGGGGAAGGGGCTACACCTTC.

The chain employs TRBV30 and TRBJ1-2; the D is unclear. Germline loops: CDR1 GTSNPN, CDR2 SVGIG (reference sequence). The CDR3 spans 12 residues. Trimming took 2 bases from V and 3 from J, leaving 7 bases between them. The CDR3 loop is CAWSRWYYGYTF. In nucleotides, the CDR3 is TGTGCCTGGAGTAGGTGGTACTATGGCTACACCTTC.

A few counts support this clone. J is TRBJ1-5 and V is TRBV28, with D perhaps TRBD1 (6 bases). Germline-derived CDR1 and CDR2 are MDHEN and SYDVKM. This CDR3 region has 16 residues. V shed 5 bases and J shed 5 bases, with 19 bases lying between them. The CDR3 loop reads CASSLWLGGKDQPQHF. The CDR3 DNA is TGTGCCAGCAGTCTTTGGTTAGGGGGTAAAGATCAGCCCCAGCATTTT. Combining the CDR3 with reference TRBV28 and TRBJ1-5 gives the whole variable domain DVKVTQSSRYLVKRTGEKVFLECVQDMDHENMFWYRQDPGLGLRLIYFSYDVKMKEKGDIPEGYSVSREKKERFSLILESASTNQTSMYLCASSLWLGGKDQPQHFGDGTRLSIL.

This chain links TRBV6-4 with TRBJ2-3; 7 nucleotides agree with TRBD2. CDR3 size: 17 residues. CDR1 is MRHNA and CDR2 is SNTAGT in the germline V gene. Germline trimming cut 2 bases from V and 0 bases from J; bases unmatched to any gene: 8. DNA for the CDR3: TGTGCCAGCAGTGACACCCGCGGGAGTTCTAGCACAGATACGCAGTATTTT. This encodes CASSDTRGSSSTDTQYF.

This clone was counted a single time. CDR3 bases: TGTGCCAGCAGTTCGAGACTTCAGGGGCCTGGCACCTACGAGCAGTACTTC. This codes for CASSSRLQGPGTYEQYF. The chain carries TRBV28 and TRBJ2-7, with D possibly matching TRBD1 (6 bases). The germline V and J ends were trimmed by 4 bases and 2 bases, with 21 bases remaining between them. The CDR3 runs to 17 residues. Germline-derived CDR1 and CDR2 are MDHEN and SYDVKM.

The CDR3 sequence is CATKLALGGETQYF. The CDR3 nucleotides read TGTGCCACTAAACTAGCGCTGGGAGGAGAGACCCAGTACTTC. The chain is built from TRBV11-2 and TRBJ2-5, with 7 bases lining up with TRBD2. CDR3 size: 14 residues. The V gene's germline CDR1 is SGHAT and CDR2 FQNNGV. Losses at the gene ends were 10 bases for V and 4 bases for J; bases not matched to a gene: 12.

The CDR3 loop reads CASSEGHRSGNTIYF. DNA of the CDR3: TGTGCCAGCAGTGAGGGGCACCGATCTGGAAACACCATATATTTT. The J gene is TRBJ1-3, the V gene TRBV2, with D possibly TRBD1 on 5 matching bases. CDR1 and CDR2 (germline): SNHLY, FYNNEI. The CDR3 contains 15 residues. Trimming pared 3 bases from V and 1 base from J, leaving 10 bases between.

The chain uses TRBV5-1 and TRBJ1-1; the D is unclear. Between the trimmed V and J ends, which lost 5 bases and 2 bases, there was a span of 13 bases. The germline V gene has CDR1 SGHRS and CDR2 YFSETQ. The CDR3 extends over 14 amino acids. CDR3 sequence: CASSSSRPNTEAFF. The CDR3, as DNA: TGCGCCAGCAGTAGTTCTCGTCCCAACACTGAAGCTTTCTTT. Full variable domain (remainder filled in from reference TRBV5-1 and TRBJ1-1): KAGVTQTPRYLIKTRGQQVTLSCSPISGHRSVSWYQQTPGQGLQFLFEYFSETQRNKGNFPGRFSGRQFSNSRSEMNVSTLELGDSALYLCASSSSRPNTEAFFGQGTRLTVV.

The chain links TRBV9 to TRBJ1-1, with TRBD1 matching over 7 bases. The CDR3 totals 17 residues. V was clipped by 0 bases and J by 0 bases; unmatched bases: 8. CDR1 and CDR2 (germline): SGDLS, YYNGEE. In DNA, the CDR3 is TGTGCCAGCAGCGTAGGACTGGAGGGGGCGATGAACACTGAAGCTTTCTTT. It translates to CASSVGLEGAMNTEAFF.

The gene calls are TRBV4-1 and TRBJ2-7; D gene unclear. The V end lost 1 base, the J end lost 3 bases, and 10 bases lay between the germline ends. The CDR3 runs to 14 residues. Germline CDR1 reads MGHRA; CDR2 reads YSYEKL. CDR3 sequence (DNA): TGCGCCAGCAGCCAAGTGTGGGGTATCTACGAGCAGTACTTC. Encoded protein: CASSQVWGIYEQYF.

CDR3 in amino acids: CASSRPGLAGGRFEQYF. The CDR3, as DNA: TGTGCCAGCAGCCGACCGGGACTAGCGGGAGGGCGTTTCGAGCAGTACTTC. The chain employs TRBV28 and TRBJ2-7, with 16 bases aligning to TRBD2. CDR1 and CDR2 (germline): MDHEN, SYDVKM. The CDR3 loop spans 17 amino acids. Unmatched junction bases numbered 11, after V lost 6 bases and J lost 6 bases.

V usage is TRBV5-1 and J usage is TRBJ1-6; 8 bases map to TRBD1. Germline assignment: CDR1 SGHRS and CDR2 YFSETQ. V lost 4 bases and J lost 7; bases outside the gene matches: 7. This CDR3 contains 15 residues. The chain's CDR3 is CASSSGQGGNSPLHF. Written as DNA, the CDR3 is TGCGCCAGCAGCAGCGGACAGGGTGGAAATTCACCCCTCCACTTT. Full variable domain (outside the CDR3, taken from reference TRBV5-1 and TRBJ1-6): KAGVTQTPRYLIKTRGQQVTLSCSPISGHRSVSWYQQTPGQGLQFLFEYFSETQRNKGNFPGRFSGRQFSNSRSEMNVSTLELGDSALYLCASSSGQGGNSPLHFGNGTRLTVT.

The chain couples TRBV19 to TRBJ2-5; 10 bases fit TRBD2. CDR1 is LNHDA and CDR2 is SQIVND in the germline V gene (reference sequence). V shed 3 bases and J 3 bases; nucleotides not matched to a gene: 7. The CDR3 extends over 16 amino acids. The CDR3 DNA reads as TGTGCCAGTAGTATCGATAGCGGGGGGAAAAAAGAGACCCAGTACTTC. Protein sequence: CASSIDSGGKKETQYF.

This chain links TRBV21-1 with TRBJ1-1. TRBV21-1 is classified as a pseudogene. CDR3 size: 14 residues. CDR3 in DNA: TGTGCCAGCAGCAAAGTTCTTGGGGGTATGGAAGCTTTCTTT. The encoded protein is CASSKVLGGMEAFF.

V usage is TRBV29-1 and J usage is TRBJ1-1; maybe TRBD1 (5 bases). The CDR3 totals 13 residues. Per germline, CDR1 SQVTM and CDR2 ANQGSEA. Trimming took 7 bases from V and 4 from J, leaving 16 bases between them. CDR3 region: CSGWDGPGTEAFF. CDR3 nucleotides: TGCAGCGGTTGGGACGGGCCGGGCACTGAAGCTTTCTTT.

The V and J genes are TRBV5-1 and TRBJ2-1; 7 bases fit TRBD1. After removal of 4 bases from V and 4 bases from J, the junction contained 11 bases not matched to a gene. CDR3 size: 16 residues. Germline CDR1 SGHRS, CDR2 YFSETQ. CDR3 in amino acids: CASSKQGTDLYNEQFF. CDR3 coding DNA: TGCGCCAGCAGCAAACAAGGGACAGATTTATACAATGAGCAGTTCTTC.